The subject of this entry is one T cell receptor (beta chain). The data originate from a study of blood T cell repertoires in COVID-19. This study enrolled people aged roughly 18 to 89 from about two dozen US geographic areas. Categorization into cohorts depended on clinical history that participants reported. Sequencing was performed with immunoSEQ multiplex PCR; in TCRdb, only in-frame clones are kept and a portion is missing. The data hold 400,000 to 550,000 clones, with 70% to 90% observed a single time. Germline lookup yields CDR1 LNHDA and CDR2 SQIVND (reference sequence). CDR3 length equals 17 residues. J gave up 0 bases and V 3 bases, and 7 bases lay outside the gene matches.

Sequencing input: PBMCs or T cells enriched from blood (not recorded which). The TCR was taken from a woman under 30 with acute COVID-19. The genes are TRBV19 and TRBJ2-2, with 7 bases identical to TRBD1. The CDR3 nucleotides read TGTGCCAGTAGTATGTTGGGGACAGCGACGAACACCGGGGAGCTGTTTTTT. Translating gives CASSMLGTATNTGELFF.